This TCR beta chain appears in the sequencing data of a study of CD8 T cells in ankylosing spondylitis. Whole-study findings and limits: Reportedly, significant enrichment of disease-linked clones occurred in matched ankylosing spondylitis synovial fluid. In synovial fluid and blood from reactive arthritis, some motif variants were previously reported. Ankylosing spondylitis blood appeared to carry a characteristic TCR beta motif of several highly homologous variants.

The TCR beta libraries were generated through quantitative 5'-RACE incorporating molecular barcodes. TCRdb called the 5' RACE reads again in MiXCR, with one record for every CDR3 protein. Among around 91,000 distinct CDR3 sequences, roughly 8.8% were seen once, and the ten largest hold around 30%. This clonotype turned up a few times. What it recognizes is unknown. The TCR was taken from a male donor with ankylosing spondylitis. Sequencing was done on a sample of blood, either unsorted or a sorted T cell fraction (not recorded which).

CDR3 loop: CASSLIWGTSTDTQYF. The CDR3, as DNA: TGTGCCAGCAGCCTAATCTGGGGGACTAGCACAGATACGCAGTATTTT. The J gene is TRBJ2-3, the V gene TRBV7-9; a weak D match, TRBD2 (6 bases). Trimming stripped 5 bases from V and 0 bases from J, with 15 bases between. The germline CDR1 and CDR2 sequences are SEHNR and FQNEAQ (reference sequence). The CDR3 is 16 residues long.